This T cell receptor beta chain derives from a study of blood T cells in healthy people across ages. The authors drew ten milliliters of peripheral blood from each donor. Germline CDR1 SNHLY, CDR2 FYNNEI. CDR3 length: 13 residues. The ends were cut back, 8 bases at V and 0 bases at J, with 9 bases in the middle. With a J-beta primer mix and a sample-barcoded 5' primer, a second PCR ran about 7 to 12 cycles. Carrying 12 random nucleotides, a template-switch adaptor labeled each individual cDNA molecule. Each CDR3 protein is one row after TCRdb ran MiXCR on the 5' RACE reads. The repertoire has around 2 million distinct CDR3 sequences, roughly two fifths of them found once; the top ten carry 20% to 25%.

This receptor was taken from a human donor in good health. The sample was blood. The gene calls are TRBV2 and TRBJ2-3, with a possible D match to TRBD2 (6 bases). The CDR3 DNA reads as TGTGCCAGCCTTCGGGGGAGCACAGATACGCAGTATTTT. Its protein is CASLRGSTDTQYF.